This T cell receptor (beta chain) comes out of a study of blood T cells in healthy people across ages (dated by TCRdb to about 2015). Background on the whole study: In model experiments, template switching captured roughly one uniquely barcoded TCR beta cDNA molecule for every two T cells. To track age-related changes in TCR beta repertoire diversity, the study relied on deep sequencing normalized with unique cDNA molecular identifiers. The donors were divided into four age groups: young (average around 16 years), middle-aged (approximately 39), aged (approximately 59) and long-lived (approximately 74). Donors of different ages were randomly distributed across sequencing lanes to avoid experimental bias. For two donors (one aged 18 to 30 and one aged 80 or older), the study analyzed two additional independent replicas of 1 million unique cDNA reads from the same blood draw.

The CDR3 numbers 14 residues from cysteine through phenylalanine. Only the CDR3 portion is preserved as DNA: 42 bases, with reading frame beginning at the first base. Between the V and J ends, shortened by 1 base and 6 bases respectively, the junction contains 11 bases. From a lookup of the germline V gene, CDR1 and CDR2 are SGHDT and YYEEEE. The approximately 40 donors, aged about 6 to 90 years, were systemically healthy Caucasian individuals from Russia. Each donor gave around 9 milliliters of peripheral blood, collected into EDTA-treated Vacutainer tubes. Ficoll-Paque density-gradient centrifugation was used to isolate PBMCs, with at least 7 million per sample. Trizol reagent was used to extract total RNA from the PBMCs, yielding at least 6 micrograms per sample. Naive CD45RAhigh/CD27high T cell percentages were measured by flow cytometry on a PBMC aliquot from every donor. General study outcomes and caveats: Compared with the aged group, more naive CD4+ T cells, fewer expanded clones and increased TCR diversity were shown by the long-lived group, suggesting age selection. Observed TCR beta diversity per million T cells fell roughly linearly with age, and a significant reduction was already apparent by age around 36. Estimates of total diversity based on one million sequenced T cells were considered lower bounds and underestimates. Donor CMV infection status was unknown, potentially confounding age-related changes in expanded clonotypes. Conclusive comparison of naive and antigen-experienced compartments was prevented by the profiling of bulk unsorted PBMCs. A strong correlation was found between observed TCR beta diversity and the percentage of naive T cells measured by flow cytometry.

The library was prepared using 5' RACE. For sequencing, an Illumina HiSeq 2500 was employed. A second PCR of about 7 to 12 cycles was run with a J-beta primer mix and a sample-barcoded 5' primer. Each TCR beta cDNA molecule received a unique molecular identifier from a template-switch 5' adaptor carrying 12 random nucleotides. Each sample yielded at least 3 million CDR3-containing paired-end reads. The Mint cDNA synthesis kit, primed by a TRBC-specific oligonucleotide, was used to synthesize first-strand cDNA from all RNA. Following uracil-DNA glycosylase treatment, all cDNA underwent a first 18-cycle PCR with the universal primers M1SS and BC2_uni_R. On the authors' methods: For normalization, 1 million high-quality reads, each with a distinct molecular identifier, were randomly selected from each sample. Instead of being binned into consensus sequences, reads that shared molecular identifiers were thrown out. CDR3 identification, clonotype clustering and error correction used MiTCR with a Q25 quality threshold and the strictest error-elimination algorithm. A nonparametric unseen species model with Euler transformation was used to estimate a lower bound on total TCR beta diversity. TCRdb reran the public reads through fastp at Q25 and MiXCR, keeping productive beta chains. CDR3 protein duplicates are merged, each entry listing the most common genes and DNA. These V and J calls derive from TCRdb rather than the authors' analysis. Across this sample there are hundreds of thousands of distinct CDR3 sequences, with about 61% seen only once. More than 25% of the sample is taken by the ten largest.

This clonotype was counted only a few times. Its antigen is unknown. Base qualities are missing; no much larger clone stands one base away. The chain uses TRBV5-6 and TRBJ2-1, with the D gene too uncertain to name. The clonotype was recovered from a man aged 35-49 years in good health. Sequences were obtained from blood. At the DNA level, the sequence is TGTGCCAGCAGCTTGCTTCGGGTTTTCAATGAGCAGTTCTTC. Its product reads: CASSLLRVFNEQFF.